The T cell receptor (beta chain) described here comes from a study of cytomegalovirus exposure and HLA in healthy donors (dated 2017 in TCRdb). With respect to the entire study: An earlier analysis of roughly 630 of the donors reported 250 to 300 Gb of sequence data and some 120 million unique TCR beta sequences from roughly 200 million T cells. Around 320 gigabases of sequencing data and tens of millions of unique TCR sequences were included in an early release covering about 700 HLA-typed donors. The genetic ancestry cluster associated with self-reported Caucasian donors included about 84% of the 398 genotyped donors. The study aimed to test whether cataloging public T cell receptors could reveal signatures of past pathogen exposure. The study profiled the T cell repertoires of under 850 subjects by immunosequencing and related them to cytomegalovirus serostatus. Besides the first cohort of 550 to 750 subjects, a separate validation cohort made up of about 120 different subjects was used. The study combined high-throughput TCR immunosequencing, statistical association of individual TCRs with disease status, and machine learning to predict cytomegalovirus infection status. A later analysis re-examined previously published TCR beta repertoires from about 700 donors and added high-resolution HLA genotyping to investigate patterns of TCR occurrence. The later analysis used no new phenotypic data to find candidate immune exposures, relying instead on TCR beta sequences and their occurrence across donors. To decide whether each TCR beta V gene segment behaved as functional or pseudogenic, an earlier analysis of 587 of the donors relied on high-throughput TCR beta sequencing. Alongside the repertoire data, information on donor age, sex, ethnicity and CMV serostatus was compiled. A later genetic analysis took genome-wide SNP genotypes for 398 of the 666 donors and used that subset as a discovery cohort. Every repertoire in the discovery cohort had been generated on one and the same sequencing platform. Both class I and class II loci were covered by HLA typing, at four-digit resolution. Typing coverage varied by locus: 629-630 donors for A, B, C, DRB1 and DQB1; about 520 for DQA1; around 610 for DPA1; roughly 450 for DPB1. Four to six DR-DQ haplotypes were handled as single units for association and clustering, since linkage in the cohort was strong. Across some 400 genotyped donors of the cohort, an average of about 240,000 unique TCR beta nucleotide sequences per donor were sequenced, and roughly 18% of those sequences were non-productive. Points the paper makes about the study in general: Broadly in line with IMGT annotations, most TCR beta V segments showed up in productive rearrangements about 87% or about 30% of the time in an earlier analysis of several hundred of the donors. This cohort had only TCR beta chains sequenced, and the lack of alpha or paired-chain data limited which features could be detected. A total of about 150 TCR beta chains were listed by the study as associated with cytomegalovirus. In a later analysis, most CMV-associated TCR beta chains were found to appear HLA-restricted, with HLA associations seemingly driven largely by CMV exposure. A later analysis reported that several top co-occurrence clusters appeared linked to parvovirus B19, influenza, CMV and Epstein-Barr virus. According to the authors, the approach could potentially be generalized to other disease states and immunological phenotypes. In a later analysis, TCR association rates were found to vary across HLA loci, with the most associated TCRs seen for DRB1 alleles and the fewest for HLA-C alleles. In a later analysis, HLA-associated TCR beta chains were found to be more clonally expanded and to have lower generation probabilities than equally common non-associated chains. Linkage disequilibrium might explain the correlated functional status among segregating V segments, but an unknown experimental factor could not be excluded. Because HLA typing was missing for some donors at each locus, association tests included only the typed subset. Because the 87-base-pair reads could not distinguish some IMGT-functional V segments, including TRBV6-2 and TRBV6-3, those segments were excluded. While some public TCRs were present in many individuals, most TCR sequences turned up only very rarely across donors. Sequencing depth was assumed to be roughly uniform across donors in the presence/absence analyses, though that assumption may not hold. The only immune exposure information available for the cohort was CMV serostatus. The earlier analysis of almost 600 of the donors excluded 15 to 20 rarely observed V segments, including chromosome 9 orphons, because counts were too low. A further reported finding was that TCR beta sequences accurately predicted the HLA-A and HLA-B alleles for most subjects in the first cohort. In a later genetic analysis, fewer N-insertions in productive TCRs were reported among donors in an Asian-associated ancestry cluster than the approximately 710-donor mean. A cluster of highly shared sequence variants was judged likely to be a technical artifact of the sequencing pipeline. In both the original and validation cohorts, the classifier was reported to diagnose cytomegalovirus status with high specificity and sensitivity. A few of the identified cytomegalovirus-associated TCR beta chains were confirmed in vitro to be specific for cytomegalovirus antigens. Strong co-occurrence of HLA alleles, especially DR and DQ, made assigning TCR associations to individual alleles difficult. V-gene and J-gene trimming of TCR beta chains was associated with a missense DCLRE1C variant in a later genetic analysis, and the association was replicated in an independent cohort. Specific HLA alleles were associated with 15,000 to 20,000 TCR beta sequences at a false discovery rate of 0.05 in a later analysis.

V ends up 3 bases short and J 8 bases short, with an unmatched junction base count of 11. Looking up the germline V gene (reference sequence) yields CDR1 LNHDA and CDR2 SQIVND. There are 15 amino acids in the CDR3, from cysteine to phenylalanine inclusive. The entry retains the CDR3 DNA only, 45 bases that are in frame from base 1. Remarks on this clone: Which antigen it targets is not known. The record has no base qualities; no much larger clone is one base away.

The library relied on the immunoSEQ multiplex PCR assay. A mixture of 60 forward primers for TCR Vbeta segments and 13 reverse primers for TCR Jbeta segments was used in the multiplex PCR. The CDR3 region of rearranged TCR beta genes was amplified from genomic DNA with a multiplex PCR assay. On the Illumina HiSeq System, the amplified TCR beta libraries were sequenced as 87-base-pair reads. Concerning the study's data processing: Across the 640 or so repertoires, a later analysis counted 60 million to 90 million unique TCR beta chains, 9.5 million to 13 million of which were shared by at least two donors. Raw reads were error-corrected and collapsed into unique sequences by a nearest-neighbor algorithm in which closely related sequences were merged to remove PCR and sequencing errors. CDR3 sequences were aligned to IMGT reference sequences to assign V, D and J gene segments. For a sequence to be retained, at least a six-nucleotide match to both a V gene segment and a J gene segment was required. A rearrangement counted as productive if the CDR3 had no stop codons and remained in frame with V and J, and every other rearrangement counted as non-productive. CDR3 was defined by IMGT convention, running from the second conserved V-encoded cysteine to the conserved J-encoded phenylalanine. Sequences without an unambiguous match to a single V gene segment were excluded from the earlier analysis of 450 to 650 of the donors. In an earlier analysis of 587 of the donors, V segments were called functional above 56.7% productive rearrangements and were called segregating when the between-donor standard deviation exceeded 5%. A statistical classification framework was built to diagnose cytomegalovirus status from the catalog of TCR beta chain sequences. A later analysis assigned V and J genes by comparing TCR nucleotide sequences with IMGT/GENE-DB human TR gene sequences. A later analysis assigned CDR3 sequences and most-parsimonious VDJ recombination scenarios with the TCRdist pipeline. In a later analysis, each TCR beta chain was defined by its CDR3 amino acid sequence together with its V-gene family, and reads without a unique V-gene family were excluded. In a later analysis, 500 to 650 highly shared, low-generation-probability nucleotide sequences were removed to address suspected cross-contamination and a sequencing artifact. For each public chain, a later analysis derived a clonal expansion index from normalized ranks of inferred template counts within each repertoire. A later analysis computed generation probabilities with a VDJ recombination model fitted to out-of-frame rearrangements, and checked the results against IGoR. A later analysis scored TCR-TCR, TCR-HLA and TCR-CMV co-occurrence with hypergeometric tests, applying a repertoire-size bias correction to TCR pairs. A later analysis estimated false discovery rates by permuting HLA or CMV assignments 20 times. A later analysis grouped co-occurring TCRs with DBSCAN, adding TCRdist sequence similarity when clustering within HLA-allele-positive subsets. Co-occurrence clustering excluded repertoires with fewer than 30,000 or more than 120,000 public chains, plus five with anomalous nucleotide sharing. TCRdb obtained this table from immuneACCESS and retained in-frame rearrangements with V and J assigned. These tables miss some clones; where compared with another copy, unresolved V genes account for less than half of the shortfall, and the remainder is unexplained. V, J and clone size are those of that table, while D and trimming were read from the DNA. The sample table records around 250,000 clones; around 81% of these occur just once. The ten largest clones capture 8% of the sample.

The cohort was made up of under 800 healthy bone marrow donors. All cohort members were sampled while nominally healthy, although unrecorded immune exposures were likely present. The donor was CMV seropositive and belonged to the group of over 250 seropositive cohort members. A peripheral blood sample was collected from each donor, and TCR beta sequencing was performed on peripheral blood mononuclear cells. The Qiagen DNeasy Blood Extraction Kit was used to extract genomic DNA from the blood cell samples. This clonotype was obtained from a woman aged 55 to 70 in good health and CMV-seropositive. The sequencing input was PBMCs. The chain is assembled from TRBV19 and TRBJ1-2; 8 bases in between match TRBD1. The CDR3 protein: CASSIGTGVFGGYTF. The nucleotide sequence reads TGTGCCAGTAGTATCGGGACAGGCGTCTTCGGAGGCTACACCTTC.